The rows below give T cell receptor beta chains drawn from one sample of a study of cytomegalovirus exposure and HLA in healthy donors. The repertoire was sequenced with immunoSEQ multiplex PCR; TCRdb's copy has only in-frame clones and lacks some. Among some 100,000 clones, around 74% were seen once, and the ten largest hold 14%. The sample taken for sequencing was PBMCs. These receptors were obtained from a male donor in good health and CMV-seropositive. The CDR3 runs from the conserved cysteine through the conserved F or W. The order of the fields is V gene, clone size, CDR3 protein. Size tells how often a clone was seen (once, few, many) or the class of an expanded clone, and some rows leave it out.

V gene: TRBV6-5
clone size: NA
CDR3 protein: CASSYSNGGNTEAFF

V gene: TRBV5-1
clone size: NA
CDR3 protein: CASQRGGVTSSYNEQFF

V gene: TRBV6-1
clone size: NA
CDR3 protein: CASSTTGGLNQPQHF

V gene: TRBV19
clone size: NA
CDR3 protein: CASSAGTENIQYF

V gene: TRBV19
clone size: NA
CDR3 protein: CASSLTGIGQPQHF

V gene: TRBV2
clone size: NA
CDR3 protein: CASSAGQVHNEQYF

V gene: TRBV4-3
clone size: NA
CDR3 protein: CASSQLSGGDETFF

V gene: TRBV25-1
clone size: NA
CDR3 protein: CASSRLGSSYEQYF

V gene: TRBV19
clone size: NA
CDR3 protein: CASSAVGGGRNTEAFF

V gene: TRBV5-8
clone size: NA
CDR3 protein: CASSPRHQAKNQPQHF

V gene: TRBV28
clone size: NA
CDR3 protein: CASSSGEQETQYF

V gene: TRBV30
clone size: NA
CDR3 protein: CAWTHLPGQGAFF

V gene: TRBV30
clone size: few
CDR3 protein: CACPTRGMNTGELFF

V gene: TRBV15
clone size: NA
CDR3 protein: CATSRTWTVTDTQYF

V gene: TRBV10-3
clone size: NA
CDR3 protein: CAISAVEGGRQETQYF

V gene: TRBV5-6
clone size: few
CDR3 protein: CASSLLTTGTGELFF